The 10 T cell receptor beta chains given below trace back to one sample, sequenced in a study of metastatic and nonmetastatic thyroid tumors. Treatment of any kind had been given to no patient before thyroid surgery. MiXCR re-clonotyped the PCR reads for TCRdb. The sample lists approximately 42,000 clones; around 24% were seen once. The sequenced sample consisted of tumor tissue. The receptors stem from a female donor with papillary thyroid cancer or a benign thyroid nodule (not recorded which). Some clones in this sample may be carry-over from other donors' samples.

This clone was counted a few times. V gene TRBV28 combines with J gene TRBJ2-7; D is possibly TRBD2 (5 bases). The CDR3 contains 15 residues. Trimming took off 3 bases at V and 0 bases at J, with 12 bases between the two ends. In germline, CDR1 is MDHEN, CDR2 SYDVKM. Here the CDR3 reads CASSFLGSRSYEQYF. CDR3 sequence (DNA): TGTGCCAGCAGTTTTCTAGGGAGCCGCTCCTACGAGCAGTACTTC. The variable domain in full, with the rest retrieved from reference TRBV28 and TRBJ2-7, is DVKVTQSSRYLVKRTGEKVFLECVQDMDHENMFWYRQDPGLGLRLIYFSYDVKMKEKGDIPEGYSVSREKKERFSLILESASTNQTSMYLCASSFLGSRSYEQYFGPGTRLTVT.

This clone was counted between two and nine times. In DNA, the CDR3 is TGCGCCAGCAGTCGGGCGGGAGCAGGTACAGATACGCAGTATTTT. Its translation is CASSRAGAGTDTQYF. The chain carries TRBV5-1 and TRBJ2-3, with 7 positions matching TRBD2. Germline V gene lookup returns CDR1 SGHRS and CDR2 YFSETQ. This CDR3 has 15 residues. After removal of 5 bases from V and 3 bases from J, the junction contained 9 bases not matched to a gene.

By sample fraction, this clone is medium-sized (0.01 to 0.1%). The chain joins TRBV5-1 to TRBJ2-1; D may correspond to TRBD1 or TRBD2 (5 bases each). Germline assignment: CDR1 SGHRS and CDR2 YFSETQ. The CDR3 sequence is 15 residues long. The V gene lost 3 bases and the J gene lost 5 bases, with 15 bases spanning the gap. CDR3 DNA: TGCGCCAGCAGCTCGTTAGAGGGGTTCAACAATGAGCAGTTCTTC. Residues: CASSSLEGFNNEQFF.

Judged by abundance, this clone is medium-sized (0.01 to 0.1%). The rearrangement joins TRBV4-2 to TRBJ2-1; the D is unclear. V was pared by 0 bases and J by 3 bases, with 6 bases between. Germline V lookup: CDR1 LGHNA, CDR2 YNFKEQ. The CDR3 loop spans 14 amino acids. This CDR3 is CASSQDAGYNEQFF. CDR3 coding DNA: TGTGCCAGCAGCCAAGATGCTGGCTACAATGAGCAGTTCTTC.

This clone has just a few counts. A much larger clone sits a single nucleotide away, making a read error possible. Since the CDR3 does not end with the conserved phenylalanine or tryptophan, this likely comes from a read error. The J gene is TRBJ1-3, the V gene TRBV20-1; D is unclear. V lost 4 bases and J 2 bases, leaving 21 bases between the germline ends. The CDR3 extends over 17 amino acids. Germline V gene data show CDR1 as DFQATT and CDR2 as SNEGSKA (reference sequence). CDR3: CSAISRISGSTGNTIYL. The CDR3 nucleotides are TGCAGTGCTATCTCGCGTATATCGGGGTCCACTGGAAACACCATATATCTT.

The chain is built from TRBV6-1 and TRBJ2-5; the match to TRBD2 covers 7 bases. The V and J ends lost 4 bases and 5 bases, in that order; junction bases with no gene match: 10. Germline values: CDR1 MNHNS, CDR2 SASEGT. The CDR3 has 15 amino acids. CDR3 coding DNA: TGTGCCAGCAGTGGGGAGGGGCTCCCGCGTGAGACCCAGTACTTC. This sequence encodes CASSGEGLPRETQYF.

The V call is TRBV5-1, the J call TRBJ2-3; tentatively, D is TRBD1 (5 bases). CDR1 SGHRS and CDR2 YFSETQ come from the germline V gene. The V and J ends lost 4 bases and 2 bases respectively, with 11 bases between them. CDR3 length: 14 residues. The DNA of the CDR3 is TGCGCCAGCAGCGAAGACAGATACACAGATACGCAGTATTTT. Protein product: CASSEDRYTDTQYF.

The chain links TRBV2 to TRBJ2-7; 10 nucleotides match TRBD2. Germline CDR1 and CDR2: SNHLY and FYNNEI. This CDR3 is 15 amino acids long. Losses at the gene ends were 2 bases for V and 10 bases for J; bases not matched to a gene: 11. The CDR3 loop is CASSEIMSGLALQYF. The CDR3 region has the DNA TGTGCCAGCAGTGAAATTATGTCGGGACTAGCGTTACAGTACTTC.

The chain uses TRBV11-2 and TRBJ1-5; 9 nucleotides line up with TRBD1. Germline V gives CDR1 SGHAT, CDR2 FQNNGV. CDR3 length equals 16 residues. With V trimmed by 5 bases and J by 2 bases, 7 bases remained unmatched. The CDR3 protein is CASSTDRGGGNQPQHF. The CDR3 DNA reads as TGTGCCAGCAGCACGGACAGGGGAGGAGGCAATCAGCCCCAGCATTTT.

The table lists this clone with a few counts. V gene TRBV12-3 or TRBV12-4 combines with J gene TRBJ2-7, with TRBD1 identical over 11 bases. The V segment lost 6 bases and the J segment 7 bases; nucleotides outside the gene matches: 5. There are 13 residues in the CDR3. Here the CDR3 reads CASRWDRGREQYF. The CDR3 coding sequence is TGTGCCAGCAGGTGGGACAGGGGGAGAGAGCAGTACTTC.